This T cell receptor (beta chain) derives from a study of human T cells and chemical hapten exposure. The trim removed 1 base at V and 6 bases at J, leaving 9 bases unmatched. The germline gives CDR1 DFQATT, CDR2 SNEGSKA (reference sequence). This CDR3 has 15 amino acids. TCRdb fed the RACE reads into MiXCR, producing one record per CDR3 protein. There are roughly 380,000 distinct CDR3 sequences in the sample; around 4.8% occur only once, and about 2.1% lies in the top ten. Time point given: patch test 1, 2 weeks after DPC sensitization. The sample's treatment: therapeutic diphenylcyclopropenone sensitization with weekly scalp DPC. This clonotype was seen many times.

The receptor was isolated from a woman aged 50 to 60 with alopecia areata. Some clones in this sample may be carry-over from other donors' samples. The source material was whole blood, sampled in connection with sensitization to the hapten diphenylcyclopropenone (DPC). The chain uses TRBV20-1 and TRBJ2-1; 7 bases agree with TRBD2. DNA of the CDR3: TGCAGTGCTAGAGCTGGCGGGAGCTTTGTCAATGAGCAGTTCTTC. It codes for CSARAGGSFVNEQFF.